The clone carrying this T cell receptor beta chain was seen a few times. With iRepertoire HTBI primers and Arm-PCR of CDR3 regions, TCR beta libraries were built. TCRdb used MiXCR to reprocess the multiplex PCR reads, holding one entry per CDR3 protein. This table holds hundreds of thousands of distinct CDR3 sequences, around 15% found once. The sample is drawn from a study of regulatory T cells in long-lasting Graves disease. The CDR3 is 14 amino acids. CDR1 LNHDA and CDR2 SQIVND come from the germline V gene (reference sequence). Trimming pared 5 bases from V and 10 bases from J, leaving 17 bases between. The time point was: newly diagnosed GD, antithyroid drugs for less than 3 months. RNA from PBMCs was the source of the TCR library. The same data also contributed to another study, on T cells in Graves' hyperthyroidism and ophthalmopathy. That report adds: An initial round of RT-PCR targeting the TCR CDR3 relied on the HTBI primer set.

This clonotype was sampled from a man between 18 and 29 years old with Graves disease. This specimen consisted of peripheral blood mononuclear cells (PBMCs), obtained at new diagnosis, from a patient treated with antithyroid drugs. V and J are TRBV19 and TRBJ2-2; TRBD2 is a possible D gene (5 bases). The chain's CDR3 is CASSYSQSREELFF. DNA for the CDR3: TGTGCCAGTAGTTATTCCCAGTCCCGGGAGGAGCTGTTTTTT.